One sample yielded the 3 T cell receptor beta chains listed below, sequenced in a study of cytomegalovirus exposure and HLA in healthy donors. This PCR relied on a set of 60 Vbeta primers and 13 Jbeta primers. Generated by immunoSEQ multiplex PCR, the TCRdb table keeps only in-frame clones and is missing some. The sample includes more than 95,000 clones, almost 80% of them seen just once. The sample comprised PBMCs. These receptors all come from a man in his fifties in good health and CMV-seropositive.

This clone has a single count. V usage is TRBV5-1 and J usage is TRBJ2-1; 8 nucleotides agree with TRBD2. The V and J ends lost 0 bases and 7 bases, in that order; junction bases with no gene match: 6. The CDR3 sequence is 15 residues long. In germline, CDR1 is SGHRS, CDR2 YFSETQ. The CDR3 DNA is TGCGCCAGCAGCTTGGAAGGCGGGAGGTGGAATGAGCAGTTCTTC. It translates to CASSLEGGRWNEQFF. The entire variable domain, with the rest obtained from reference TRBV5-1 and TRBJ2-1, is as follows: KAGVTQTPRYLIKTRGQQVTLSCSPISGHRSVSWYQQTPGQGLQFLFEYFSETQRNKGNFPGRFSGRQFSNSRSEMNVSTLELGDSALYLCASSLEGGRWNEQFFGPGTRLTVL.

V usage is TRBV30 and J usage is TRBJ2-7; a weak D match, TRBD2 (6 bases). V gave up 6 bases and J gave up 2 bases, with 17 bases separating them. The CDR3 runs to 14 residues. From germline, CDR1 is GTSNPN and CDR2 SVGIG (reference sequence). CDR3 in amino acids: CACTHRDFTYEQYF. The CDR3, as DNA: TGTGCCTGTACTCACCGGGACTTCACCTACGAGCAGTACTTC.

The chain is built from TRBV14 and TRBJ1-4; D uncertain. V was pared by 4 bases and J by 8 bases, with 11 bases between. Germline lookup yields CDR1 SGHDN and CDR2 FVKESK. The CDR3 is made up of 13 amino acids. The CDR3 nucleotides read TGTGCCAGCAGCCCCCGCCGCGGCGAAAAACTGTTTTTT. Translating gives CASSPRRGEKLFF.